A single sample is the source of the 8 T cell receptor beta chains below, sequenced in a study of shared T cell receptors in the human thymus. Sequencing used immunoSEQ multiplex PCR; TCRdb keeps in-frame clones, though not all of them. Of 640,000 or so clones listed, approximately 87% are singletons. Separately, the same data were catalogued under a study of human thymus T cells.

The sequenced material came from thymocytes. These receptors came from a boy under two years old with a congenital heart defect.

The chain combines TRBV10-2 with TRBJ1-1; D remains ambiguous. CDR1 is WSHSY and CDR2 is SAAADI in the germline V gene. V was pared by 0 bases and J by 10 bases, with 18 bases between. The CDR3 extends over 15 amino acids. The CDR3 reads CASSESTGPPCPAFF. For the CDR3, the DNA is TGCGCCAGCAGTGAGTCGACGGGTCCCCCTTGCCCAGCTTTCTTT.

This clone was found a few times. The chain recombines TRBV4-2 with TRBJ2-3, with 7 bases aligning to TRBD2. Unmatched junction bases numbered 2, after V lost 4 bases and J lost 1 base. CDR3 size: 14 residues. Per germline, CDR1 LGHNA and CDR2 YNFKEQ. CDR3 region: CASSPGLGTDTQYF. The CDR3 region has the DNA TGTGCCAGCAGCCCCGGACTAGGCACAGATACGCAGTATTTT.

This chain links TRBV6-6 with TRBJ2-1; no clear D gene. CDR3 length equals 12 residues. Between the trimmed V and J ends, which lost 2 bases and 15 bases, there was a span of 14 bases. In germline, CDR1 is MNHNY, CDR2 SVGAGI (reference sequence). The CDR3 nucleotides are TGTGCCAGCAGTTACCAACTGGAGAAAGCGTTCTTC. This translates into CASSYQLEKAFF.

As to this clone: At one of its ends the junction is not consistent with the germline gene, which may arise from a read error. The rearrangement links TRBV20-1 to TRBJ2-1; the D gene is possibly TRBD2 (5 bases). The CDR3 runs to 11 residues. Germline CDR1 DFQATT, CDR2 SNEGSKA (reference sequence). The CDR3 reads CSASGEGTTIF. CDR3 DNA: TGCAGTGCTAGCGGGGAAGGAACCACAATCTTC.

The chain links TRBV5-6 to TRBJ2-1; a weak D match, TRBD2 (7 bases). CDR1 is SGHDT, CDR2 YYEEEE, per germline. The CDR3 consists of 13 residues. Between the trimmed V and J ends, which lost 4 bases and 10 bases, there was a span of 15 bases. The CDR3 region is CASSRKGGGEQFF. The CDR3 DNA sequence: TGTGCCAGCAGCCGTAAAGGGGGGGGCGAGCAGTTCTTC.

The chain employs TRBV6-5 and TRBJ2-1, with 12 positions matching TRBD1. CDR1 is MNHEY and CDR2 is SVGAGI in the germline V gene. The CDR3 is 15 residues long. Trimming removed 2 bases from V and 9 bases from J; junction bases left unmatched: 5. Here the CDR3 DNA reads TGTGCCAGCAGTTACCGGGACAGGGGGCCCGGTGAGCAGTTCTTC. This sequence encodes CASSYRDRGPGEQFF.

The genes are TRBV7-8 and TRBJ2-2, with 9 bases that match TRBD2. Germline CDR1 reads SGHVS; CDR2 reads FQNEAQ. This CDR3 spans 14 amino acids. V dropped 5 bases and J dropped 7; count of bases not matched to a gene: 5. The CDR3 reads CASSQSGRIGELFF. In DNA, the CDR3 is TGTGCCAGCAGCCAAAGCGGGAGGATCGGGGAGCTGTTTTTT.

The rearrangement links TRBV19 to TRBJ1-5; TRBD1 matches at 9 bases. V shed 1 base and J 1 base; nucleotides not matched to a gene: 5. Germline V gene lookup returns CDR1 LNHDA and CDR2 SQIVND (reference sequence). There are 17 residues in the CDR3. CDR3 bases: TGTGCCAGTAGTATAGGGGACAGGGCCTGGAGCAATCAGCCCCAGCATTTT. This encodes CASSIGDRAWSNQPQHF.